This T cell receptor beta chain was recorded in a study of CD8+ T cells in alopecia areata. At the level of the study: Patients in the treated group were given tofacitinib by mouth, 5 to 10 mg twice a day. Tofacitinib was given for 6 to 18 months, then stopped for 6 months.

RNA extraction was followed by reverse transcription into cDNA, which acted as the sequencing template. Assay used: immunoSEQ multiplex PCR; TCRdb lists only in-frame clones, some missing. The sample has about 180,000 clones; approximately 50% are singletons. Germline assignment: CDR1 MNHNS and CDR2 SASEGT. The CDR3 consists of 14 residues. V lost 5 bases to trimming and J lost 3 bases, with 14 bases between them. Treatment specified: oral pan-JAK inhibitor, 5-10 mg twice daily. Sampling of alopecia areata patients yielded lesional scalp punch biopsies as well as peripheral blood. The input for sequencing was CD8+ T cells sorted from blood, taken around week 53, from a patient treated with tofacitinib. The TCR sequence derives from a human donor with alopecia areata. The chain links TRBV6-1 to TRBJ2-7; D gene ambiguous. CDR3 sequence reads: CASSPRIDGYEQYF. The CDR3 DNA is TGTGCCAGCAGTCCCCGAATAGACGGCTACGAGCAGTACTTC.